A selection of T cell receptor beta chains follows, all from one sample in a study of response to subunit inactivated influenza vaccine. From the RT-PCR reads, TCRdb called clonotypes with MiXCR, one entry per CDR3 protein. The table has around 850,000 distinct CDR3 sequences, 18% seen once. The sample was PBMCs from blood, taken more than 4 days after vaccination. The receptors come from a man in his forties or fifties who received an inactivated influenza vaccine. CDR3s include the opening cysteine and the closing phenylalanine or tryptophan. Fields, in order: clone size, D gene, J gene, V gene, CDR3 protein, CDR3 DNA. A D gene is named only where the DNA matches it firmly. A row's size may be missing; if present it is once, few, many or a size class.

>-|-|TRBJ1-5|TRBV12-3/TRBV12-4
CASRYGGGRSNQPQHF
TGTGCCAGCAGATATGGGGGCGGCAGGAGCAATCAGCCCCAGCATTTT
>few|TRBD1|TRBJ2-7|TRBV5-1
CASSLATRTGIYEQYF
TGCGCCAGCAGCCTGGCAACCCGGACAGGAATCTACGAGCAGTACTTC
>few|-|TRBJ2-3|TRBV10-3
CATLDYGADTQYF
TGTGCCACCTTAGATTACGGGGCAGATACGCAGTATTTT
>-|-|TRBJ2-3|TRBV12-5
CASGQGGNTDTQYF
TGTGCTAGTGGACAGGGGGGGAACACAGATACGCAGTATTTT
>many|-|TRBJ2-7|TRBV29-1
CSVGEPYEQYF
TGCAGCGTTGGAGAGCCCTACGAGCAGTACTTC
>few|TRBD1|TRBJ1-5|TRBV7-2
CASSSQGDQPQHF
TGTGCCAGCAGCTCACAGGGGGATCAGCCCCAGCATTTT
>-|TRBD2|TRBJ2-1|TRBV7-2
CASSLSGGRYEQFF
TGTGCCAGCAGCTTATCGGGAGGGCGGTATGAGCAGTTCTTC
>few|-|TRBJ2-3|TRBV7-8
CASSPYVGANGQYF
TGTGCCAGCAGCCCTTATGTGGGCGCAAACGGGCAGTATTTT
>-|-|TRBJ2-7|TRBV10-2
CASSGGGPYEQYF
TGCGCCAGCAGTGGCGGGGGCCCCTACGAGCAGTACTTC
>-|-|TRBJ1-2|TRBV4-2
CASSQDGGSYGYTF
TGTGCCAGCAGCCAAGACGGAGGCTCCTATGGCTACACCTTC
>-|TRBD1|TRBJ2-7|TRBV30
CAWSVNGQGYYEQYF
TGTGCCTGGAGTGTAAACGGACAGGGGTACTACGAGCAGTACTTC
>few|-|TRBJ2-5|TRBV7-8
CASSLEAARRETQYF
TGTGCCAGCAGCTTAGAGGCGGCAAGGAGGGAGACCCAGTACTTC
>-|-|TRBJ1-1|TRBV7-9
CASSLVGPNTEAFF
TGTGCCAGCAGCTTAGTGGGGCCGAACACTGAAGCTTTCTTT
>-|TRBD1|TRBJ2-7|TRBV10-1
CASSALTGHLGEQYF
TGCGCCAGCAGTGCCCTGACAGGGCACCTAGGGGAGCAGTACTTC
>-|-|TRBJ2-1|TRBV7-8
CASSLDLRGLYNEQFF
TGTGCCAGCAGCCTAGACCTGCGTGGGCTCTACAATGAGCAGTTCTTC
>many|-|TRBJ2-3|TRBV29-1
CSVRTDTQYF
TGCAGCGTCCGCACAGATACGCAGTATTTT
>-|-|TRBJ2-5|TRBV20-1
CSSNSVGTETQYF
TGCAGTTCCAATTCAGTTGGGACAGAGACCCAGTACTTC
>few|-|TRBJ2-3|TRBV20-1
CSARGVVVTDTQYF
TGCAGTGCTAGAGGGGTCGTAGTGACAGATACGCAGTATTTT
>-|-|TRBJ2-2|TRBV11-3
CASSLKDAGPRELFF
TGTGCCAGCAGCTTAAAGGACGCCGGTCCGAGGGAGCTGTTTTTT
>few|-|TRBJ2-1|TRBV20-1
CSAITRDFSDEQFF
TGCAGTGCTATAACCCGCGACTTCTCCGATGAGCAGTTCTTC
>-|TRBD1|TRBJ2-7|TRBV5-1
CASRRQGDYEQYF
TGCGCCAGCAGACGACAGGGGGACTACGAGCAGTACTTC
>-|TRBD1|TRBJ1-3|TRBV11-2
CASSLSAGGGNTIYF
TGTGCCAGCAGCTTATCAGCAGGGGGTGGAAACACCATATATTTT
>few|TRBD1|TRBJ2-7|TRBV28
CASSSHGQVSDYEQYF
TGTGCCAGCAGTTCCCACGGACAGGTGTCCGACTACGAGCAGTACTTC
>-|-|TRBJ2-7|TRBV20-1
CSARALGGDPYEQYF
TGCAGTGCTAGAGCCCTCGGAGGGGATCCCTACGAGCAGTACTTC
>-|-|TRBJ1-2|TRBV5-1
CASSPATGLQLTGYTF
TGCGCCAGCAGCCCCGCGACAGGACTGCAACTGACTGGCTACACCTTC
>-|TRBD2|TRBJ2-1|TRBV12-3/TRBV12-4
CASSTSGGAGTSYNEQFF
TGTGCCAGCAGTACTAGCGGGGGGGCGGGTACATCCTACAATGAGCAGTTCTTC
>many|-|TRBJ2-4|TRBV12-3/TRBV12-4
CASSGLAKNIQYF
TGTGCCAGCAGTGGCCTAGCCAAAAACATTCAGTACTTC
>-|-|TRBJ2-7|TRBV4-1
CASSQEYEQYF
TGCGCCAGCAGCCAAGAATACGAGCAGTACTTC
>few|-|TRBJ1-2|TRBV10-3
CAIKGSNRPTF
TGTGCCATCAAAGGGAGTAACAGGCCCACCTTC
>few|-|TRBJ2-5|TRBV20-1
CSARPSRGPETQYF
TGCAGTGCTAGACCCTCAAGGGGTCCGGAGACCCAGTACTTC
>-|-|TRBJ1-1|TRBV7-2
CASSLGLSSGAEAFF
TGTGCCAGCAGCTTAGGATTAAGTAGTGGGGCTGAAGCTTTCTTT
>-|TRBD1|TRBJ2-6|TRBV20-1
CSARDGTGYSGANVLTF
TGCAGTGCTAGAGATGGGACAGGGTACTCTGGGGCCAACGTCCTGACTTTC
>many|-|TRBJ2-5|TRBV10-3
CAISVSRGFQETQYF
TGTGCCATCAGTGTAAGCAGGGGATTCCAAGAGACCCAGTACTTC
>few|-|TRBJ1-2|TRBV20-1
CSAADTGYTF
TGCAGTGCCGCCGACACAGGGTACACCTTC
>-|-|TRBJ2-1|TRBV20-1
CSASPRADHNEQFF
TGCAGTGCTTCCCCGAGAGCGGACCACAATGAGCAGTTCTTC
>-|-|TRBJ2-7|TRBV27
CASSNYMGSSYEQYF
TGTGCCAGCAGCAACTATATGGGGAGCTCCTACGAGCAGTACTTC
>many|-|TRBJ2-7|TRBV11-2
CASSLGGTLTYEQYF
TGTGCCAGCAGCTTAGGGGGGACACTTACCTACGAGCAGTACTTC